Listed here are 25 T cell receptor beta chains from one sample, sequenced in a study of control samples from healthy donors and cancer patients. Data came from immunoSEQ multiplex PCR; TCRdb stores just in-frame clones and leaves some out. The repertoire includes some 100,000 clones, approximately 86% of them detected once, and over 0.95% sits in the top ten. What was sequenced was blood. The receptor source for this set is a woman aged 45 to 65 in good health.

The chain recombines TRBV6-6 with TRBJ2-5; TRBD2 agrees at 8 bases. This CDR3 is 13 amino acids long. CDR1 is MNHNY and CDR2 is SVGAGI in the germline V gene (reference sequence). The junction had 6 bases not matched to a gene; V was cut back by 10 bases and J by 2 bases. CDR3 sequence reads: CATATSVQETQYF. The CDR3 region has the DNA TGTGCCACCGCGACTAGCGTACAAGAGACCCAGTACTTC.

This clone was observed once. The chain recombines TRBV2 with TRBJ1-5, with 9 bases aligning to TRBD1. The CDR3 covers 16 residues. Germline V CDR1 and CDR2: SNHLY, FYNNEI. Unmatched junction bases numbered 7, after V lost 3 bases and J lost 4 bases. CDR3 nucleotide sequence: TGTGCCAGCAGTGAGAAACAGGGGGCTCGGAATCAGCCCCAGCATTTT. Protein: CASSEKQGARNQPQHF.

The chain uses TRBV5-6 and TRBJ2-2, with 12 nucleotides matching TRBD2. The CDR3 consists of 15 residues. The J segment lost 4 bases and the V segment lost 6 bases, leaving 4 bases of the junction unmatched. The germline gives CDR1 SGHDT, CDR2 YYEEEE. The CDR3 nucleotides read TGTGCCAGCAACCTAGCGGGAGGGGTCACCGGGGAGCTGTTTTTT. This translates into CASNLAGGVTGELFF.

This clone was seen just once. The V and J genes are TRBV9 and TRBJ2-7; D is perhaps TRBD2 (6 bases). The germline CDR1 and CDR2 sequences are SGDLS and YYNGEE. V lost 0 bases and J lost 7, with 11 bases in between. CDR3 length equals 13 residues. CDR3 DNA sequence: TGTGCCAGCAGCGTAGAAATGGGGGGAGAGCAGTACTTC. Translation gives CASSVEMGGEQYF.

Here the CDR3 reads CASSFRQEDTQYF. For the CDR3, the DNA is TGTGCCAGCAGTTTTAGGCAAGAAGATACGCAGTATTTT. The chain couples TRBV12-3 or TRBV12-4 to TRBJ2-3; unclear D gene. Trimming shortened V by 3 bases and J by 5 bases, and 9 bases separated the two germline ends. This CDR3 region has 13 residues.

The chain links TRBV9 to TRBJ2-5; D might be TRBD2 (5 bases). V was cut by 1 base and J by 0 bases, with 7 bases left in between. The CDR3 is 14 residues long. Germline V gene lookup returns CDR1 SGDLS and CDR2 YYNGEE. The CDR3 sequence is CASSVLANQETQYF. DNA for the CDR3: TGTGCCAGCAGCGTATTAGCGAACCAAGAGACCCAGTACTTC. Together with reference TRBV9 and TRBJ2-5, the CDR3 gives the full variable domain: DSGVTQTPKHLITATGQRVTLRCSPRSGDLSVYWYQQSLDQGLQFLIQYYNGEERAKGNILERFSAQQFPDLHSELNLSSLELGDSALYFCASSVLANQETQYFGPGTRLLVL.

The chain uses TRBV4-1 and TRBJ2-7; 13 nucleotides agree with TRBD2. The V gene's germline CDR1 is MGHRA and CDR2 YSYEKL. The CDR3 runs 14 residues. The junction had 2 bases not matched to a gene; V was cut back by 4 bases and J by 5 bases. The CDR3 is CASSPGTSGDEQYF. DNA for the CDR3: TGCGCCAGCAGCCCTGGGACTAGCGGGGACGAGCAGTACTTC.

Regarding this clone: In the same sample, other DNA sequences code for this CDR3. J is TRBJ2-5 and V is TRBV5-1, with 8 bases that match TRBD1. Germline V gene data show CDR1 as SGHRS and CDR2 as YFSETQ. The V and J ends lost 2 bases and 4 bases, in that order; junction bases with no gene match: 4. The length of the CDR3 is 14 residues. The CDR3 nucleotides read TGCGCCAGCAGCTTCGGACAGGGTAGAGAGACCCAGTACTTC. Amino acid sequence: CASSFGQGRETQYF.

This chain joins TRBV6-5 and TRBJ1-2, with D maybe TRBD1 (5 bases). V was pared by 7 bases and J by 8 bases, with 17 bases between. The CDR3 sequence is 13 residues long. CDR1 MNHEY and CDR2 SVGAGI come from the germline V gene. The CDR3 sequence: CASTLSWGVGYTF. CDR3 bases: TGTGCCAGCACCCTCTCGTGGGGGGTCGGCTACACCTTC.

The chain combines TRBV6-6 with TRBJ1-4, with TRBD1 identical over 8 bases. Germline V gives CDR1 MNHNY, CDR2 SVGAGI (reference sequence). The CDR3 is 15 residues long. V shed 0 bases, J shed 7 bases, and the junction held 4 bases outside the gene matches. The CDR3 region is CASSYSTGVGEKLFF. CDR3 sequence (DNA): TGTGCCAGCAGTTACTCGACAGGGGTTGGTGAAAAACTGTTTTTT.

The chain couples TRBV5-6 to TRBJ2-3; possibly TRBD1 or TRBD2 for D (5 bases each). Trimming left V 4 bases short and J 1 base short, with 16 bases between. Germline CDR1 reads SGHDT; CDR2 reads YYEEEE. This CDR3 has 16 amino acids. CDR3 loop: CASSLGGGRGTDTQYF. DNA for the CDR3: TGTGCCAGCAGCCTGGGTGGGGGACGGGGCACAGATACGCAGTATTTT. Combining the CDR3 with reference TRBV5-6 and TRBJ2-3 gives the whole variable domain DAGVTQSPTHLIKTRGQQVTLRCSPKSGHDTVSWYQQALGQGPQFIFQYYEEEERQRGNFPDRFSGHQFPNYSSELNVNALLLGDSALYLCASSLGGGRGTDTQYFGPGTRLTVL.

This chain connects TRBV11-3 to TRBJ1-3, with D maybe TRBD1 (5 bases). Trimming stripped 0 bases from V and 1 base from J, with 7 bases between. This CDR3 region has 15 residues. CDR1 is SGHNT and CDR2 is YENEEA in the germline V gene. Written as DNA, the CDR3 is TGTGCCAGCAGCTTAGAGGGGCAGTCTGGAAACACCATATATTTT. Protein product: CASSLEGQSGNTIYF.

This chain connects TRBV2 to TRBJ1-6; 10 bases are shared with TRBD1. CDR1 and CDR2 (germline): SNHLY, FYNNEI. The trim removed 2 bases at V and 9 bases at J, leaving 4 bases unmatched. This CDR3 has 15 amino acids. The CDR3 loop is CASSEYRDRGSPLHF. CDR3 DNA sequence: TGTGCCAGCAGTGAATATCGGGACAGGGGTTCACCCCTCCACTTT.

The rearrangement uses TRBV10-1 and TRBJ2-3; D may be TRBD2 (5 bases). The CDR3 has 15 residues. V lost 0 bases, J lost 2 bases, and 9 bases lay in between. Germline loops: CDR1 WNHNN, CDR2 SYGVQD (reference sequence). Written as DNA, the CDR3 is TGCGCCAGCAGTGAGTCTAGAGGGATCACAGATACGCAGTATTTT. It specifies CASSESRGITDTQYF.

This rearrangement joins TRBV19 to TRBJ1-1; TRBD1 agrees at 10 bases. Germline values: CDR1 LNHDA, CDR2 SQIVND (reference sequence). The J segment lost 6 bases and the V segment lost 6 bases, leaving 7 bases of the junction unmatched. The CDR3 length is 14 residues. CDR3 protein: CASRLTGGAAEAFF. As DNA, the CDR3 is TGTGCCAGTAGACTGACAGGGGGCGCCGCTGAAGCTTTCTTT.

This chain links TRBV6-5 with TRBJ2-1, with a tentative D call TRBD1 (5 bases). CDR1 MNHEY and CDR2 SVGAGI come from the germline V gene. Trimming shortened V by 8 bases and J by 0 bases, and 11 bases separated the two germline ends. This CDR3 contains 14 residues. The CDR3, as DNA: TGTGCCAGCGGGGCCTCTACCTCCTACAATGAGCAGTTCTTC. It encodes CASGASTSYNEQFF.

The chain joins TRBV19 to TRBJ2-2; maybe TRBD1 (6 bases). Germline CDR1 and CDR2: LNHDA and SQIVND (reference sequence). This CDR3 spans 15 amino acids. V lost 7 bases and J lost 6, with 18 bases in between. DNA for the CDR3: TGTGCCAGTACCCAGGGGTGGCTAGTTGCCGGGGAGCTGTTTTTT. Translation gives CASTQGWLVAGELFF.

As regards this clone: This sample includes further DNA sequences coding for the same CDR3. The chain combines TRBV7-2 with TRBJ2-5; D is undetermined. Trimming took 4 bases from V and 2 from J, leaving 2 bases between them. Germline lookup yields CDR1 SGHTA and CDR2 FQGNSA. The length of the CDR3 is 11 residues. The chain's CDR3 is CASSSQETQYF. The CDR3 region has the DNA TGTGCCAGCAGCTCACAAGAGACCCAGTACTTC.

This clone was detected only once. The chain joins TRBV6-6 to TRBJ1-2, with D possibly being TRBD1 (5 bases). The CDR3 has 14 residues. Germline assignment: CDR1 MNHNY and CDR2 SVGAGI (reference sequence). Trimming cost V 2 bases and J 3 bases, with 10 bases left between them. This CDR3 is CASSYPGTDYGYTF. CDR3 nucleotides: TGTGCCAGCAGTTACCCCGGGACTGACTATGGCTACACCTTC.

V usage is TRBV5-1 and J usage is TRBJ2-2; 10 nucleotides line up with TRBD2. The CDR3 has 19 residues. Germline CDR1 is SGHRS and CDR2 is YFSETQ. The J segment lost 2 bases and the V segment lost 4 bases, leaving 14 bases of the junction unmatched. As DNA, the CDR3 is TGCGCCAGCAGCGCATCCTTAGCGGGGGGCCCTTCTAACACCGGGGAGCTGTTTTTT. This encodes CASSASLAGGPSNTGELFF. The variable domain in full, completed from reference TRBV5-1 and TRBJ2-2, reads KAGVTQTPRYLIKTRGQQVTLSCSPISGHRSVSWYQQTPGQGLQFLFEYFSETQRNKGNFPGRFSGRQFSNSRSEMNVSTLELGDSALYLCASSASLAGGPSNTGELFFGEGSRLTVL.

V is TRBV4-3 and J is TRBJ2-1, with a weak D call TRBD2 (5 bases). The V and J ends lost 0 bases and 0 bases respectively, with 15 bases between them. The germline V gene encodes CDR1 LGHNA and CDR2 YSLEER. This CDR3 spans 18 amino acids. CDR3 protein: CASSQDRASLTSYNEQFF. CDR3 coding DNA: TGCGCCAGCAGCCAAGATAGGGCTAGCCTGACCTCCTACAATGAGCAGTTCTTC.

The CDR3: CASSIGPAGVPGYTF. CDR3 DNA: TGTGCCAGTAGTATTGGTCCGGCAGGGGTTCCTGGCTACACCTTC. V and J are TRBV19 and TRBJ1-2; TRBD1 might be the D (6 bases). V lost 3 bases to trimming and J lost 7 bases, with 18 bases between them. The V gene's germline CDR1 is LNHDA and CDR2 SQIVND (reference sequence). CDR3 length: 15 residues.

V gene TRBV11-3 combines with J gene TRBJ2-5; D perhaps matches TRBD2 (5 bases). In germline, CDR1 is SGHNT, CDR2 YENEEA. The length of the CDR3 is 16 residues. Trimming took 5 bases from V and 7 from J, leaving 23 bases between them. This chain's CDR3 is CASSHPATGAAGTQYF. The CDR3 DNA is TGTGCCAGCAGCCATCCCGCCACGGGCGCGGCGGGGACCCAGTACTTC.

The rearrangement joins TRBV15 to TRBJ2-3, with 11 positions matching TRBD2. Trimming took 0 bases from V and 8 from J; bases not matched to a gene: 1. Germline loops: CDR1 LNHNV, CDR2 YYDKDF (reference sequence). The CDR3 is 14 residues long. CDR3 sequence: CATSRDGTSGTQYF. The CDR3 DNA reads TGTGCCACCAGCAGAGATGGGACTAGCGGTACGCAGTATTTT.

This chain uses TRBV3-1 (or the pseudogene TRBV3-2) with TRBJ2-2; the D gene is possibly TRBD1 (6 bases). Germline V gives CDR1 LGHDT, CDR2 YNNKEL (reference sequence). CDR3 length: 13 residues. V shed 2 bases and J shed 5 bases, with 6 bases lying between them. The CDR3 nucleotides are TGTGCCAGCAGCCAACAGGGGACCGGGGAGCTGTTTTTT. It yields the protein CASSQQGTGELFF.